This record concerns one T cell receptor (beta chain) sequence. Its target is not known. This record belongs to a study of identical twins. Overall study results and limits: When twins shared out-of-frame alpha sequences, those sequences had excess low generation probability. Whereas memory repertoires showed no such difference, abundant cord blood beta clonotypes carried fewer insertions.

No donor was unhealthy or non-Caucasian. TCRdb re-called the 5' RACE reads with MiXCR, one entry per CDR3 protein. Among 1.5 million or so distinct CDR3 sequences listed, 25% to 35% were seen once. Per germline, CDR1 SGHVS and CDR2 FQNEAQ. This CDR3 is 19 amino acids long. The sample consisted of cord blood. The sequence came from a newborn girl in good health. This chain connects TRBV7-8 to TRBJ2-1; a possible D gene is TRBD2 (6 bases). The DNA end is a closer match to TRBJ2-7, so the J assignment may be wrong. The CDR3 DNA sequence: TGTGCCAGCAGCTTAGCCCCCGGGAGAGTAGGTTTCTCCTACAATGAGCAGTACTTC. Its translation is CASSLAPGRVGFSYNEQYF.